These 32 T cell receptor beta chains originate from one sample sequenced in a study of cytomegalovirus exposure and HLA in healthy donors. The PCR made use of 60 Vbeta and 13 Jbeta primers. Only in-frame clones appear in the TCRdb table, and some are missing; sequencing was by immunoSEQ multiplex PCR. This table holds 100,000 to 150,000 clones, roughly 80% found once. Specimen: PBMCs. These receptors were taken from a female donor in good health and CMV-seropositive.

In nucleotides, the CDR3 is TGTGCCAGCGCACAGGGGAATCAGCCCCAGCATTTT. Translation: CASAQGNQPQHF. This chain uses TRBV19 with TRBJ1-5, with 7 bases aligning to TRBD1. Trimming at V came to 9 bases and at J to 4 bases, leaving 3 bases not matched to a gene. Germline V gene sequence: CDR1 LNHDA, CDR2 SQIVND (reference sequence). The CDR3 sequence is 12 residues long.

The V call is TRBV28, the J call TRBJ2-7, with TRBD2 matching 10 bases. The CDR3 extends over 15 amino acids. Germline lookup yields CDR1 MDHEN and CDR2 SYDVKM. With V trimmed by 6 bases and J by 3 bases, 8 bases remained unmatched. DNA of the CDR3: TGTGCCAGCAGCCTCACTAGCGGGGCCTTCTACGAGCAGTACTTC. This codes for CASSLTSGAFYEQYF.

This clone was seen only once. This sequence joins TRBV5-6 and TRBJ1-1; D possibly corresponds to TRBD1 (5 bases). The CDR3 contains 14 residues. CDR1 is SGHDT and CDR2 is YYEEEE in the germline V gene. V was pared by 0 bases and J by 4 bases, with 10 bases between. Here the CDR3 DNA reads TGTGCCAGCAGCTTGGCAGGGTTGAGCACTGAAGCTTTCTTT. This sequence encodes CASSLAGLSTEAFF.

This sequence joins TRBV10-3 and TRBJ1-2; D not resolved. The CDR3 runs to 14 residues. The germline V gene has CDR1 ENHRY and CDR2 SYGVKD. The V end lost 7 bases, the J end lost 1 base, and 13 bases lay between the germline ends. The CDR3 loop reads CAITPGDVNYGYTF. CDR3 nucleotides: TGTGCCATCACCCCCGGGGATGTTAACTATGGCTACACCTTC.

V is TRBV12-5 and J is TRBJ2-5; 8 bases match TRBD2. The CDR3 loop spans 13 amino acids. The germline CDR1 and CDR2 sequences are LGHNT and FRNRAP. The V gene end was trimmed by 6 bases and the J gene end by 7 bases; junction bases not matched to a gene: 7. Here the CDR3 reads CASGFLRGGTQYF. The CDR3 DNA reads TGTGCTAGTGGCTTCCTCCGGGGGGGGACCCAGTACTTC.

CDR3 sequence reads: CAISEPQGGQTRGYTF. CDR3 nucleotides: TGTGCCATCAGTGAACCCCAGGGAGGGCAGACGCGTGGCTACACCTTC. This chain links TRBV10-3 with TRBJ1-2, with a possible D match to TRBD1 (5 bases). The CDR3 is 16 residues long. The V gene's germline CDR1 is ENHRY and CDR2 SYGVKD. Trimming removed 3 bases at V and 7 bases at J, with 21 bases between.

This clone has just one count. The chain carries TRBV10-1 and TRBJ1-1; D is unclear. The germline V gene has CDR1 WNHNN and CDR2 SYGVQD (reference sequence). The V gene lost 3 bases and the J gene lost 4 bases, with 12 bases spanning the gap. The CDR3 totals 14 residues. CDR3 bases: TGCGCCAGCAGTGAAGCCCGGAGATCCACTGAAGCTTTCTTT. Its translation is CASSEARRSTEAFF.

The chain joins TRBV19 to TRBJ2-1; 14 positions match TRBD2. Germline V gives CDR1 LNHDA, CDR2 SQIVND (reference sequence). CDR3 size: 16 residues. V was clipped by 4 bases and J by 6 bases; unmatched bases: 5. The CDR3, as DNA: TGTGCCAGTAGTACAACGGGACTAGCGGGGGTCAATGAGCAGTTCTTC. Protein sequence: CASSTTGLAGVNEQFF.

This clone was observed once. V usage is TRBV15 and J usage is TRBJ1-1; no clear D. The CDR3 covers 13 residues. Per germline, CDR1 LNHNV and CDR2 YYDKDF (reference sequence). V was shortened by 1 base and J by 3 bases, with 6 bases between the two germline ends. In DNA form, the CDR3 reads TGTGCCACCAGCAGAGGGGCACACACTGAAGCTTTCTTT. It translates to CATSRGAHTEAFF.

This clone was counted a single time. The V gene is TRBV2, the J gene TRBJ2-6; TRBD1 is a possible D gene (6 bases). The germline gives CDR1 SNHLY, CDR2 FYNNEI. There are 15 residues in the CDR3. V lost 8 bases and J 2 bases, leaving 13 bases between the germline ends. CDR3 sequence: CASFGQPPGANVLTF. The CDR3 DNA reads TGTGCCAGCTTTGGACAGCCCCCTGGGGCCAACGTCCTGACTTTC.

CDR3 nucleotides: TGTGCCATCAGTGCAGGGGGCCAAAGTTCACCCCTCCACTTT. It codes for CAISAGGQSSPLHF. This chain uses TRBV10-3 with TRBJ1-6; 8 bases are shared with TRBD1. CDR1 and CDR2 (germline): ENHRY, SYGVKD. The CDR3 has 14 residues. With V trimmed by 4 bases and J by 9 bases, 5 bases remained unmatched.

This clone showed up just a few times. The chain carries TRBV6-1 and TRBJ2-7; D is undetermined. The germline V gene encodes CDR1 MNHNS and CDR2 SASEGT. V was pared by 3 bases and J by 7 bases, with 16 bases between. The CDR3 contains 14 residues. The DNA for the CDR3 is TGTGCCAGCAGTGATCCCGGAGCCGAGGTGGAGCAGTACTTC. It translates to CASSDPGAEVEQYF.

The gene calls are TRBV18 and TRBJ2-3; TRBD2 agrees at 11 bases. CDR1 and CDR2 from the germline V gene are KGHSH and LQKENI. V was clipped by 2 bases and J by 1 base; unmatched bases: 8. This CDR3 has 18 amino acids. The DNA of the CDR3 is TGTGCCAGCTCACCAATAAGGCTAGCGGGGGGCCGCACAGATACGCAGTATTTT. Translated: CASSPIRLAGGRTDTQYF.

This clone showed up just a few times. The CDR3 here is CASSYESEAFF. The DNA of the CDR3 is TGTGCCAGCAGTTACGAGAGTGAAGCTTTCTTT. The chain is built from TRBV6-5 and TRBJ1-1; unclear D gene. This CDR3 has 11 residues. Trimming stripped 2 bases from V and 7 bases from J, with 5 bases between. Germline lookup yields CDR1 MNHEY and CDR2 SVGAGI.

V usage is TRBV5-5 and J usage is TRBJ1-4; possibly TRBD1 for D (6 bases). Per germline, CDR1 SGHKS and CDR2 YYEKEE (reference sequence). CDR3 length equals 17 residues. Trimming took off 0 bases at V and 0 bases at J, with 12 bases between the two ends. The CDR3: CASSLVWDNTTNEKLFF. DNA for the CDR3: TGTGCCAGCAGCTTGGTGTGGGACAACACAACTAATGAAAAACTGTTTTTT.

CDR3 in amino acids: CASSPGNHQTQYF. For the CDR3, the DNA is TGTGCCAGCAGCCCAGGGAATCATCAGACCCAGTACTTC. This chain uses TRBV9 with TRBJ2-5; TRBD1 is a possible D gene (5 bases). The CDR3 runs to 13 residues. The V gene's germline CDR1 is SGDLS and CDR2 YYNGEE. Trimming took 4 bases from V and 6 from J, leaving 13 bases between them.

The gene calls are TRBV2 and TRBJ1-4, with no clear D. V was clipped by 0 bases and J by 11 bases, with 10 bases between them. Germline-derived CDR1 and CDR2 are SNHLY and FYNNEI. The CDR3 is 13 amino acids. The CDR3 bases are TGTGCCAGCAGTGAAGCCGCCGGGAGGAAACTGTTTTTT. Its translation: CASSEAAGRKLFF.

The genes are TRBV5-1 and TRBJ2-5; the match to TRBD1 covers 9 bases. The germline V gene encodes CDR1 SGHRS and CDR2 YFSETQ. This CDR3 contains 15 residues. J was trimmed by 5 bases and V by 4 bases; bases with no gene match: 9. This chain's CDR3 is CASSPGDRVRETQYF. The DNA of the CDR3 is TGCGCCAGCAGCCCGGGGGACAGGGTAAGGGAGACCCAGTACTTC.

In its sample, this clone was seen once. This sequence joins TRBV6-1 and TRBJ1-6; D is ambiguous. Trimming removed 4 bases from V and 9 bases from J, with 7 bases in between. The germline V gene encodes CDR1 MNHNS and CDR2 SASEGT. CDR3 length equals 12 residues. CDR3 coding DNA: TGTGCCAGCAGTGGGGGAGGTTCACCCCTCCACTTT. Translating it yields CASSGGGSPLHF.

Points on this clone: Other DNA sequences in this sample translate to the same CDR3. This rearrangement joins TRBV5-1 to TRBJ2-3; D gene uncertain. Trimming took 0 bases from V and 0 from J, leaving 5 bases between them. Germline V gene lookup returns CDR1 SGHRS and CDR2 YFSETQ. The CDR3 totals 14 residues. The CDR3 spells CASSLGQSTDTQYF. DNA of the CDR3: TGCGCCAGCAGCTTGGGGCAGAGCACAGATACGCAGTATTTT. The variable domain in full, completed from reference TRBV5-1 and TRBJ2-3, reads KAGVTQTPRYLIKTRGQQVTLSCSPISGHRSVSWYQQTPGQGLQFLFEYFSETQRNKGNFPGRFSGRQFSNSRSEMNVSTLELGDSALYLCASSLGQSTDTQYFGPGTRLTVL.

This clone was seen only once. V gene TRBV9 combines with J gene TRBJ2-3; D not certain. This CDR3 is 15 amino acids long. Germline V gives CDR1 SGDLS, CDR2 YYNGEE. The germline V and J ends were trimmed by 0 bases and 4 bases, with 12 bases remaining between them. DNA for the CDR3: TGTGCCAGCAGCGTAGGGCAACCCGCGGCAGATACGCAGTATTTT. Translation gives CASSVGQPAADTQYF.

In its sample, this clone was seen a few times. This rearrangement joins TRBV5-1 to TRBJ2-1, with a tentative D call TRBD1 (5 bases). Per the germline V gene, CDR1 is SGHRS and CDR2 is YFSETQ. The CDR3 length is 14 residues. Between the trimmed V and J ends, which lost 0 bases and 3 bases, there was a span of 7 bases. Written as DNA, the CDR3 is TGCGCCAGCAGCTTGGGGGGCGTCTACAATGAGCAGTTCTTC. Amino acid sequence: CASSLGGVYNEQFF.

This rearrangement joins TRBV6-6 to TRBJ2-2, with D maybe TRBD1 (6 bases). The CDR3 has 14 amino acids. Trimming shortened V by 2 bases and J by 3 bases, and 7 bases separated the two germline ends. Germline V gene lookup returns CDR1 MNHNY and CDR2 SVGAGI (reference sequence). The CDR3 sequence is CASSYQGYTGELFF. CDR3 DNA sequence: TGTGCCAGCAGTTACCAGGGGTACACCGGGGAGCTGTTTTTT.

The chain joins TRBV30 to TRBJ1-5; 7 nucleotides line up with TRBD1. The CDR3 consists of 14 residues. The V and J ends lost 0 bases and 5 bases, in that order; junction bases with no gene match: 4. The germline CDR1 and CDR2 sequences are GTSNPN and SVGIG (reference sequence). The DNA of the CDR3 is TGTGCCTGGAGTGTAGGGCAGGGGGATCAGCCCCAGCATTTT. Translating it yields CAWSVGQGDQPQHF.

CDR3 loop: CASSLSFGRVNTEAFF. The DNA of the CDR3 is TGTGCCAGCAGTTTATCGTTCGGCAGGGTGAACACTGAAGCTTTCTTT. The chain is built from TRBV27 and TRBJ1-1; weak D call: TRBD1 (5 bases). V gave up 0 bases and J gave up 0 bases, with 11 bases separating them. The V gene's germline CDR1 is MNHEY and CDR2 SMNVEV (reference sequence). The CDR3 is 16 amino acids.

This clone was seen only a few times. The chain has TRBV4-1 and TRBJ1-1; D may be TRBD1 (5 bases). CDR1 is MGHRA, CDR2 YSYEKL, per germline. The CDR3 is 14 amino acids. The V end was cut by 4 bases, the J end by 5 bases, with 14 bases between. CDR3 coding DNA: TGCGCCAGCAGCCGCCCTGACAGTCTGACTGAAGCTTTCTTT. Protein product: CASSRPDSLTEAFF.

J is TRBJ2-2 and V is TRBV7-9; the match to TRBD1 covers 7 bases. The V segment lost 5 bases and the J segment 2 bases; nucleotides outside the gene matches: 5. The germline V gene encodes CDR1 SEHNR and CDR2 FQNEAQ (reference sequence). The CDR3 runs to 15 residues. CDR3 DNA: TGTGCCAGCAGCAAAGGGACAGCTAACACCGGGGAGCTGTTTTTT. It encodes CASSKGTANTGELFF.

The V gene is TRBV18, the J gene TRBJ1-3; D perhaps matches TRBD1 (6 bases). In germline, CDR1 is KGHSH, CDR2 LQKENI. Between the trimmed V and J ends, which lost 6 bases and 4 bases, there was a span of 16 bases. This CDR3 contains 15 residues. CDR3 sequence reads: CASSPLDTGGNTIYF. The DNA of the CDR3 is TGTGCCAGCTCCCCTCTGGACACAGGGGGAAACACCATATATTTT.

The CDR3 loop reads CASSLDSSSYEQYF. The CDR3 coding sequence is TGTGCCAGCAGCTTGGACAGTAGTTCCTACGAGCAGTACTTC. The rearrangement uses TRBV7-9 and TRBJ2-7, with D perhaps matching TRBD1 (6 bases). The CDR3 runs to 14 residues. Per germline, CDR1 SEHNR and CDR2 FQNEAQ (reference sequence). V lost 3 bases and J lost 1, with 10 bases in between.

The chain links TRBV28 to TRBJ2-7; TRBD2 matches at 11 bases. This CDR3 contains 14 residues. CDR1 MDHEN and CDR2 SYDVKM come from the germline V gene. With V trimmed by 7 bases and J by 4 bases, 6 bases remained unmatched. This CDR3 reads CASTLGTSGYEQYF. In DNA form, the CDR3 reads TGTGCCAGCACCCTGGGGACTAGCGGTTACGAGCAGTACTTC.

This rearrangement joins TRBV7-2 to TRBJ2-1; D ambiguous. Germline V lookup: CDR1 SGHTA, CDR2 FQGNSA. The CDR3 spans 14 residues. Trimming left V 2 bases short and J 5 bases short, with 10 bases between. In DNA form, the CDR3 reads TGTGCCAGCAGCTTATTAAGGCGGAACAATGAGCAGTTCTTC. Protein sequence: CASSLLRRNNEQFF.

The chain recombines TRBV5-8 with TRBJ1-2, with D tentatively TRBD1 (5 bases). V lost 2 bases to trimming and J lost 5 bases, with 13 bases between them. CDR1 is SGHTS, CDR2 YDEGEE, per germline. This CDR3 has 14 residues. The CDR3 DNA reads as TGTGCCAGCAGCTTACGGGGGGAGGAATATGGCTACACCTTC. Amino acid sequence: CASSLRGEEYGYTF.